The present entry profiles one T cell receptor (beta chain) with its context. This sample is drawn from a study of shared clonotypes between healthy human individuals. Produced via immunoSEQ multiplex PCR; TCRdb's table is partial and in-frame only. The sample yields 950,000 to 1,300,000 clones, around 76% seen once. The CDR3 has 16 residues. Trimming took off 5 bases at V and 5 bases at J, with 21 bases between the two ends. The germline CDR1 and CDR2 sequences are SGHTA and FQGNSA. The chain joins TRBV7-2 to TRBJ2-5; tentatively, D is TRBD1 or TRBD2 (7 bases each). The sequence was obtained from a man younger than 35 in good health. The specimen sequenced was memory CD4+ T cells sorted from blood. The sample's subset: CD45RA-negative fraction. The CDR3 DNA follows: TGTGCCAGCAGCCCAGCGGGGCAGGGCAGGGGGGAGACCCAGTACTTC. It translates to CASSPAGQGRGETQYF.